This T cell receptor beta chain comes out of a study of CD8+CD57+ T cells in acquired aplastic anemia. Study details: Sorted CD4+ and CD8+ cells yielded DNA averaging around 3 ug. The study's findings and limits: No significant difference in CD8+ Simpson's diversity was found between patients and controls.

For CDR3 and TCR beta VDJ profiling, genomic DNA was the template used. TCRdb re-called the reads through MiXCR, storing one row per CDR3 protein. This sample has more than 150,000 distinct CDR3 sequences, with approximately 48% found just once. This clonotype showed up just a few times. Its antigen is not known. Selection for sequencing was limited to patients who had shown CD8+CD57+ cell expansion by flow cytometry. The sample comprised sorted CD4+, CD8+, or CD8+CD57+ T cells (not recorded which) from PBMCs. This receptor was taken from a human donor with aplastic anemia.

CDR3 sequence reads: CASRGGQGYSNQPQHF. As DNA, the CDR3 is TGTGCCAGCAGAGGAGGACAGGGCTATAGCAATCAGCCCCAGCATTTT. The chain combines TRBV28 with TRBJ1-5; 8 bases match TRBD1. Trimming at V came to 6 bases and at J to 0 bases, leaving 7 bases not matched to a gene. The CDR3 extends over 16 amino acids. Germline V gene data show CDR1 as MDHEN and CDR2 as SYDVKM. Looking up the rest from reference TRBV28 and TRBJ1-5 gives the full variable domain: DVKVTQSSRYLVKRTGEKVFLECVQDMDHENMFWYRQDPGLGLRLIYFSYDVKMKEKGDIPEGYSVSREKKERFSLILESASTNQTSMYLCASRGGQGYSNQPQHFGDGTRLSIL.